A selection of T cell receptor beta chains follows, all from one sample in a study of blood T cell repertoires in COVID-19. The assay was immunoSEQ multiplex PCR, and TCRdb's table has in-frame clones only and misses some. Of about 220,000 clones in the sample, 70% to 90% were seen once. The sequencing input was peripheral blood. The source of these receptors is a man in his fifties who had recovered from COVID-19. Each CDR3 is given with its conserved first and last residue. The D gene is left open where the match is weak. Some rows have no size entry. The others give once, few or many, or a class for an expanded clone.

j_gene | v_gene | abundance | d_gene | CDR3nt | CDR3aa
TRBJ1-2 | TRBV28 | NA | TRBD1 | TGTGCCAGCAGTCTCACCTCCGGGACAGGGGACTATGGCTACACCTTC | CASSLTSGTGDYGYTF
TRBJ2-2 | TRBV9 | NA | TRBD2 | TGTGCCAGCAGCGTATGGTTTTCTAGCGGGAGAAGGACCGGGGAGCTGTTTTTT | CASSVWFSSGRRTGELFF
TRBJ1-2 | TRBV21-1 | NA | NA | TGTGCCAGCAGCGACCCATTTTGGCCAGGGGGCGAAAACTATGGCTACACCTTC | CASSDPFWPGGENYGYTF
TRBJ1-5 | TRBV27 | NA | TRBD1 | TGTGCCAGCAGTCTCTCGGGGACAGGGAAGAATCAGCCCCAGCATTTT | CASSLSGTGKNQPQHF
TRBJ2-7 | TRBV11-2 | NA | TRBD2 | TGTGCCAGCAGCTTCCAGGGACTAGCGGGAGGCGAGCAGTACTTC | CASSFQGLAGGEQYF
TRBJ2-4 | TRBV28 | NA | TRBD2 | TGTGCCAGCAGTTCGGATATTTTAGCGGGAGCAGGCCCAGTGAACATTCAGTACTTC | CASSSDILAGAGPVNIQYF
TRBJ2-7 | TRBV27 | NA | TRBD1 | TGTGCCAGCAGTTTATGGACAGGCGCCTACGAGCAGTACTTC | CASSLWTGAYEQYF
TRBJ1-1 | TRBV5-1 | NA | TRBD1 | TGCGCCAGCAGCAGCAGGGGGCTCAGGGCTGAAGCTTTCTTT | CASSSRGLRAEAFF
TRBJ2-4 | TRBV6-5 | NA | TRBD1 | TGTGCCAGCAGTTCCAAGGGGGCCAGAAACATTCAGTACTTC | CASSSKGARNIQYF
TRBJ2-7 | TRBV28 | NA | TRBD1 | TGTGCCAGCAAAAGGGGGACAGGGATATACGAGCAGTACTTC | CASKRGTGIYEQYF
TRBJ2-7 | TRBV7-8 | NA | NA | TGTGCCAGCAGCTTAGTGGAGGGATACGAGCAGTACTTC | CASSLVEGYEQYF
TRBJ2-2 | TRBV28 | NA | TRBD1 | TGTGCCAGCAGTCACACGGACAGGGGGCGCCCCGGGGAGCTGTTTTTT | CASSHTDRGRPGELFF
TRBJ2-7 | TRBV2 | NA | NA | TGTGCCAGCAGTGAGAGGAGGGTGGGCGAGCAGTACTTC | CASSERRVGEQYF
TRBJ1-2 | TRBV28 | NA | NA | TGTGCCAGCAGTCAACGACAGGTCACAGGCTACACCTTC | CASSQRQVTGYTF
TRBJ1-1 | TRBV9 | NA | NA | TGTGCCAGCAGCGTAGGACACGGGAGGACTGAAGCTTTCTTT | CASSVGHGRTEAFF
TRBJ2-5 | TRBV28 | NA | TRBD1 | TGTGCCAGCAGGGGGACAGGGATAACCGAGACCCAGTACTTC | CASRGTGITETQYF
TRBJ2-7 | TRBV30 | NA | TRBD2 | TGTGCCTGGAGTCGGGCGGGAGGGCTTCCCTCTCAAGGGACCTACGAGCAGTACTTC | CAWSRAGGLPSQGTYEQYF
TRBJ1-2 | TRBV29-1 | NA | NA | TGCAGCGTTGTGACAGATCAATATGGCTACACCTTC | CSVVTDQYGYTF
TRBJ2-3 | TRBV18 | NA | NA | TGTGCCAGCTCCACCAGGGCAAGGGGTAAAGATACGCAGTATTTT | CASSTRARGKDTQYF
TRBJ1-4 | TRBV6-5 | NA | NA | TGTGCCAGCAGTTACTCGACAGTCCCTAATGAAAAACTGTTTTTT | CASSYSTVPNEKLFF
TRBJ1-2 | TRBV5-1 | NA | NA | TGCGCCAGCAGCTTGGAAGGGGTTTACTATGGCTACACCTTC | CASSLEGVYYGYTF
TRBJ2-1 | TRBV7-2 | NA | NA | TGTGCCAGCAGCTCACAACAGTACAATGAGCAGTTCTTC | CASSSQQYNEQFF
TRBJ1-5 | TRBV30 | NA | NA | TGTGCCTGGAGTGTCAGTAGCAATCAGCCCCAGCATTTT | CAWSVSSNQPQHF
TRBJ2-1 | TRBV6-6 | once | NA | TGTGCCAGCAGTTACGAATTCGGGAGCTTCTACAATGAGCAGTTCTTC | CASSYEFGSFYNEQFF
TRBJ1-1 | TRBV2 | once | NA | TGTGCCAGCAGTGGGATGACAAAGAACACTGAAGCTTTCTTT | CASSGMTKNTEAFF
TRBJ2-2 | TRBV5-1 | NA | TRBD1 | TGCGCCAGCAGACTCGGGACAGAATATCACACCGGGGAGCTGTTTTTT | CASRLGTEYHTGELFF
TRBJ2-7 | TRBV5-1 | NA | NA | TGCGCCAGCAGCCCCAACAGTAACGAGCAGTACTTC | CASSPNSNEQYF
TRBJ1-5 | TRBV27 | NA | TRBD1 | TGTGCCAGCACCTCCCTGGGACAGTTTGGGATCGGGCCCCAGCATTTT | CASTSLGQFGIGPQHF
TRBJ2-2 | TRBV7-6 | few | TRBD2 | TGTGCCAGCAGACGGACTAGCGGGACGTCGAACACCGGGGAGCTGTTTTTT | CASRRTSGTSNTGELFF
TRBJ2-7 | TRBV11-2 | NA | NA | TGTGCCAGCAGCTTAGATACTAGGCGGGGTTACGAGCAGTACTTC | CASSLDTRRGYEQYF
TRBJ1-6 | TRBV6-5 | NA | NA | TGTGCCAGCAGAACCTCAGGTCCCTTAAATTCACCCCTCCACTTT | CASRTSGPLNSPLHF
TRBJ2-7 | TRBV9 | NA | NA | TGTGCCAGCAGCGTAGCCACAGGGAGTCCCTACGAGCAGTACTTC | CASSVATGSPYEQYF
TRBJ2-5 | TRBV11-2 | NA | TRBD1 | TGTGCCAGCACCACACAACGGGCAGGGGGCAGGGAGACCCAGTACTTC | CASTTQRAGGRETQYF
TRBJ2-2 | TRBV3-1/TRBV3-2 | NA | NA | TGTGCCAGCAGCCAAGATCTGTGGCACCCGAACACCGGGGAGCTGTTTTTT | CASSQDLWHPNTGELFF
TRBJ1-1 | TRBV19 | NA | TRBD1 | TGTGCCAGTAGGCGGGACAGGGCTTTAACTGAAGCTTTCTTT | CASRRDRALTEAFF
TRBJ2-1 | TRBV5-1 | NA | TRBD1 | TGCGCCAGCAGCTTGGTAAGGGACAGGACAAATGAGCAGTTCTTC | CASSLVRDRTNEQFF
TRBJ1-1 | TRBV5-1 | NA | NA | TGCGCCAGCAGGCAGGGGACACTCGACGAAGCTTTCTTT | CASRQGTLDEAFF
TRBJ2-2 | TRBV2 | NA | TRBD1 | TGTGCCAGCAGTGGACAGGGGGTAGGGACCGGGGAGCTGTTTTTT | CASSGQGVGTGELFF
TRBJ2-6 | TRBV18 | NA | TRBD1 | TGTGCCAGCTCACCACGCGAGGGGGCCCTGACTTTC | CASSPREGALTF
TRBJ1-3 | TRBV27 | NA | NA | TGTGCCAGCAGTGCCGTCAAGAGCTCTGGAAACACCATATATTTT | CASSAVKSSGNTIYF
TRBJ2-7 | TRBV3-1/TRBV3-2 | NA | TRBD2 | TGTGCCAGCAGCCAAGATGGGGGACTAGCGGGAGTGGCCCGCTACGAGCAGTACTTC | CASSQDGGLAGVARYEQYF
TRBJ1-2 | TRBV5-1 | NA | TRBD1 | TGCGCCAGCGCGACAGGGGACGGCTACACCTTC | CASATGDGYTF
TRBJ2-7 | TRBV24-1 | NA | NA | TGTGCCACCAGTGACCGTCGGACAAGATCCGAGCAGTACTTC | CATSDRRTRSEQYF
TRBJ1-5 | TRBV2 | NA | TRBD1 | TGTGCCAGCAGTTCGGACAGGGGTGGAGGTCAGCCCCAGCATTTT | CASSSDRGGGQPQHF
TRBJ2-5 | TRBV25-1 | NA | TRBD2 | TGTGCCAGCAGTCGTAGCGGGAGTGGAGAGACCCAGTACTTC | CASSRSGSGETQYF
TRBJ2-5 | TRBV5-4 | NA | NA | TGTGCCAGCAGCTTTGGAGGGGCCCGGGGAGAGACCCAGTACTTC | CASSFGGARGETQYF
TRBJ2-7 | TRBV28 | NA | TRBD2 | TGTGCCAGCAGTTTATCAGGCCTAGCGGATTTCTACGAGCAGTACTTC | CASSLSGLADFYEQYF
TRBJ2-1 | TRBV5-5 | NA | TRBD2 | TGTGCCAGTACTAGCGGGGTAAGCTCCTACAATGAGCAGTTCTTC | CASTSGVSSYNEQFF
TRBJ2-1 | TRBV6-6 | NA | TRBD2 | TGTGCCAGCAGTTACTCAGTAGCGGGGGCAAACAATGAGCAGTTCTTC | CASSYSVAGANNEQFF
TRBJ2-7 | TRBV5-1 | NA | TRBD2 | TGCGCCAGCTCGCAACTAGCGGGAGTCTACGAGCAGTACTTC | CASSQLAGVYEQYF
TRBJ1-6 | TRBV27 | NA | NA | TGTGCCAGCAGTACTCGACAGGCTAGCTCCTATAATTCACCCCTCCACTTT | CASSTRQASSYNSPLHF
TRBJ2-3 | TRBV27 | NA | NA | TGTGCCAGCAGTAAATACCAGGGTACTAGCACAGATACGCAGTATTTT | CASSKYQGTSTDTQYF
TRBJ1-1 | TRBV28 | NA | NA | TGTGCCAGCGACAGGAAGAACACTGAAGCTTTCTTT | CASDRKNTEAFF
TRBJ2-3 | TRBV19 | NA | NA | TGTGCCAGTAGTATAGAGGCGGGAAAGGGGCCCCTGTATTTT | CASSIEAGKGPLYF
TRBJ2-5 | TRBV7-2 | NA | TRBD1 | TGTGCCAGCAGCCTGGACAGGGGGCGAGGGGAGACCCAGTACTTC | CASSLDRGRGETQYF
TRBJ1-5 | TRBV25-1 | few | NA | TGTGCCAGCAGTGAATCTCGAGGCAATCAGCCCCAGCATTTT | CASSESRGNQPQHF
TRBJ2-2 | TRBV7-9 | once | TRBD2 | TGTGCCAGCAGCTTTAGCGGGAGGGCCACCGGGGAGCTGTTTTTT | CASSFSGRATGELFF